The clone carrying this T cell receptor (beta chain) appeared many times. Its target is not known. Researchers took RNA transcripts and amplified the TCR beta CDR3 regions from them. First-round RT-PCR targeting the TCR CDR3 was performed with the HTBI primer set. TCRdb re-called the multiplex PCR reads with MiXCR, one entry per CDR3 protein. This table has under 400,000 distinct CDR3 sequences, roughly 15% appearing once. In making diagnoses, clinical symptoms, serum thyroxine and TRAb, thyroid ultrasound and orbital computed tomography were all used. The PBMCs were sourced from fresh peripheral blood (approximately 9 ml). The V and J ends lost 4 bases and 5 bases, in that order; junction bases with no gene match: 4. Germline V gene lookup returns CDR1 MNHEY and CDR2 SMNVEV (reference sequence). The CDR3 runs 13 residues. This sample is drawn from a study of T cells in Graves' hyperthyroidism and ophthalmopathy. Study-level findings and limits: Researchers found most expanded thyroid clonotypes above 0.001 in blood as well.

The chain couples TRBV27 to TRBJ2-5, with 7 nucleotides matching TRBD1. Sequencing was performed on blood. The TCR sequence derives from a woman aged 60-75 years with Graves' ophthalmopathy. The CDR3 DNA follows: TGTGCCAGCAGTTCGGGACAGCGGGAGACCCAGTACTTC. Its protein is CASSSGQRETQYF.